This record looks at one TCR beta chain sequence and its context. The target antigen is unknown. This sample is part of a study of regulatory T cells in long-lasting Graves disease. Findings and caveats of the study: Accuracy might have suffered from few samples. Persistent disease showed a preference for TRBV28, TRBJ1-2 and TRBJ2-5.

Through Arm-PCR of CDR3 regions and iRepertoire HTBI primers, TCR beta libraries were built. TCRdb itself ran the multiplex PCR reads through MiXCR, one entry per CDR3 protein. The data hold under 450,000 distinct CDR3 sequences, with about a quarter observed a single time. Documented time point: persistent/refractory GD, antithyroid drugs over 5 years with positive TRAb. PBMC RNA served as the TCR library source. Diagnosis followed American Thyroid Association guidelines for Graves' disease. Germline V gene sequence: CDR1 ENHRY, CDR2 SYGVKD. Losses at the gene ends were 4 bases for V and 5 bases for J; bases not matched to a gene: 14. The CDR3 has 18 residues.

Sequencing was performed on peripheral blood mononuclear cells (PBMCs), taken when the disease was refractory, from a patient treated with antithyroid drugs. The TCR comes from a female donor with Graves disease. The chain couples TRBV10-3 to TRBJ2-6, with 7 bases matching TRBD2. The CDR3 is CAISGRSGPGGRANVLTF. The CDR3 DNA reads TGTGCCATCAGTGGGCGGTCGGGACCGGGGGGAAGGGCCAACGTCCTGACTTTC.